What follows are 32 T cell receptor beta chains derived from one specimen sequenced in a study of T cell responses to AZD1222 COVID-19 vaccine. Produced via immunoSEQ multiplex PCR; TCRdb's table is partial and in-frame only. The top ten clones hold around 1.7% of a sample with 200,000 to 250,000 clones, 94% of them seen once. This material consisted of peripheral blood, taken 28 days after the second dose of the MenACWY control vaccine. Receptors originate from an adult who received the MenACWY meningococcal vaccine as a control.

The chain combines TRBV6-6 with TRBJ1-1; unclear D gene. This CDR3 region has 12 residues. CDR1 is MNHNY and CDR2 is SVGAGI in the germline V gene (reference sequence). V lost 2 bases to trimming and J lost 4 bases, with 5 bases between them. The CDR3 region is CASSYTSTEAFF. DNA for the CDR3: TGTGCCAGCAGTTACACCAGCACTGAAGCTTTCTTT.

The V call is TRBV10-3, the J call TRBJ2-7; D ambiguous. This CDR3 is 14 amino acids long. Trimming cost V 8 bases and J 2 bases, with 16 bases left between them. Looked up from germline, CDR1 is ENHRY and CDR2 is SYGVKD. CDR3 sequence: CAIAAPGTTYEQYF. CDR3 coding DNA: TGTGCCATCGCGGCGCCCGGCACAACCTACGAGCAGTACTTC.

This CDR3 is CASSLLDRQDSPLHF. The CDR3 coding sequence is TGTGCCAGCAGCCTACTCGACAGGCAGGATTCACCCCTCCACTTT. This chain links TRBV7-2 with TRBJ1-6; D is possibly TRBD1 (6 bases). This CDR3 is 15 amino acids long. The ends were cut back, 5 bases at V and 8 bases at J, with 16 bases in the middle. CDR1 SGHTA and CDR2 FQGNSA come from the germline V gene. The variable domain in full, with the rest retrieved from reference TRBV7-2 and TRBJ1-6, is GAGVSQSPSNKVTEKGKDVELRCDPISGHTALYWYRQSLGQGLEFLIYFQGNSAPDKSGLPSDRFSAERTGGSVSTLTIQRTQQEDSAVYLCASSLLDRQDSPLHFGNGTRLTVT.

This sequence joins TRBV5-6 and TRBJ2-1, with D possibly TRBD2 on 6 matching bases. Trimming removed 2 bases at V and 2 bases at J, with 11 bases between. CDR3 length: 15 residues. Germline V CDR1 and CDR2: SGHDT, YYEEEE. The CDR3 DNA reads as TGTGCCAGCAGCTTAGGTAGCGGAGCCTACAATGAGCAGTTCTTC. Its translation: CASSLGSGAYNEQFF.

The rearrangement links TRBV7-8 to TRBJ1-5, with TRBD1 identical over 9 bases. The V segment lost 3 bases and the J segment 4 bases; nucleotides outside the gene matches: 4. The CDR3 is 15 residues long. Germline CDR1 is SGHVS and CDR2 is FQNEAQ. The CDR3 loop is CASSFGTGINQPQHF. CDR3 sequence (DNA): TGTGCCAGCAGCTTCGGGACAGGGATAAATCAGCCCCAGCATTTT.

This rearrangement joins TRBV9 to TRBJ1-3; possibly TRBD1 for D (5 bases). The CDR3 has 18 residues. Germline V gene sequence: CDR1 SGDLS, CDR2 YYNGEE. Trimming shortened V by 0 bases and J by 9 bases, and 25 bases separated the two germline ends. CDR3 in amino acids: CASSVETPGTAEGVTIYF. The CDR3 DNA reads TGTGCCAGCAGCGTAGAAACTCCCGGGACCGCGGAAGGGGTCACCATATATTTT.

V gene TRBV9 combines with J gene TRBJ2-7; TRBD1 matches 8 bases. Germline V gene data show CDR1 as SGDLS and CDR2 as YYNGEE. The CDR3 runs to 14 residues. The trim removed 0 bases at V and 4 bases at J, leaving 3 bases unmatched. The CDR3, as DNA: TGTGCCAGCAGCGTAGACGGGACAGGATACGAGCAGTACTTC. This sequence encodes CASSVDGTGYEQYF.

The J gene is TRBJ2-5, the V gene TRBV3-1 (or the pseudogene TRBV3-2), with D tentatively TRBD2 (6 bases). V was pared by 10 bases and J by 5 bases, with 20 bases between. Germline loops: CDR1 LGHDT, CDR2 YNNKEL (reference sequence). The CDR3 is 14 residues long. CDR3 sequence reads: CATRETGGAETQYF. CDR3 nucleotide sequence: TGTGCCACTAGGGAGACCGGGGGTGCCGAGACCCAGTACTTC.

As concerns this clone: The sample has other DNA sequences that encode this CDR3 too. The genes are TRBV28 and TRBJ1-4, with TRBD1 matching 7 bases. CDR1 and CDR2 (germline): MDHEN, SYDVKM. The trim removed 2 bases at V and 5 bases at J, leaving 2 bases unmatched. The CDR3 is 14 residues long. Written as DNA, the CDR3 is TGTGCCAGCAGTTTACCACAGGGGAATGAAAAACTGTTTTTT. Amino acid sequence: CASSLPQGNEKLFF.

The chain carries TRBV5-4 and TRBJ1-1, with 7 bases matching TRBD1. This CDR3 comprises 17 residues. The V segment lost 2 bases and the J segment 0 bases; nucleotides outside the gene matches: 10. Germline CDR1 and CDR2: SGHNT and YYREEE (reference sequence). CDR3 nucleotide sequence: TGTGCCAGCAGCTTTGGCGGGACAGCGCAATTGAACACTGAAGCTTTCTTT. Translated, it gives CASSFGGTAQLNTEAFF.

V is TRBV10-3 and J is TRBJ2-1; 8 bases align to TRBD2. Germline loops: CDR1 ENHRY, CDR2 SYGVKD. Unmatched junction bases numbered 11, after V lost 6 bases and J lost 4 bases. This CDR3 is 16 amino acids long. This CDR3 is CAIRDPSGYLYNEQFF. CDR3 DNA sequence: TGTGCCATCAGAGACCCTAGCGGGTATCTTTACAATGAGCAGTTCTTC.

As to this clone: The same CDR3 also results from other DNA sequences found in this sample. The genes are TRBV5-6 and TRBJ1-5; D remains ambiguous. The CDR3 extends over 12 amino acids. Trimming took off 1 base at V and 6 bases at J, with 5 bases between the two ends. Germline lookup yields CDR1 SGHDT and CDR2 YYEEEE. In DNA form, the CDR3 reads TGTGCCAGCAGCTTGTATGGTCAGCCCCAGCATTTT. This translates into CASSLYGQPQHF.

The chain recombines TRBV6-4 with TRBJ1-1, with no clear D. V shed 7 bases and J shed 2 bases, with 14 bases lying between them. The CDR3 runs 14 residues. Germline V gene lookup returns CDR1 MRHNA and CDR2 SNTAGT. Here the CDR3 reads CASNVRAANTEAFF. The CDR3 DNA follows: TGTGCCAGCAATGTAAGGGCAGCTAACACTGAAGCTTTCTTT.

The CDR3 DNA follows: TGTGCCAGCAGACTACAGGGAACTGGTGGCTACACCTTC. This translates into CASRLQGTGGYTF. The J gene is TRBJ1-2, the V gene TRBV28, with a tentative D call TRBD1 (6 bases). Between the trimmed V and J ends, which lost 6 bases and 7 bases, there was a span of 15 bases. The germline CDR1 and CDR2 sequences are MDHEN and SYDVKM. The CDR3 covers 13 residues.

The CDR3 protein is CASSSPSGGSTDTQYF. The CDR3, as DNA: TGTGCCAGCAGCTCCCCAAGCGGGGGGTCCACAGATACGCAGTATTTT. The chain is built from TRBV7-8 and TRBJ2-3, with TRBD2 matching 9 bases. V dropped 4 bases and J dropped 2; count of bases not matched to a gene: 7. The CDR3 covers 16 residues. CDR1 and CDR2 from the germline V gene are SGHVS and FQNEAQ.

The gene calls are TRBV4-1 and TRBJ1-2; the D is unclear. Germline CDR1 is MGHRA and CDR2 is YSYEKL. Trimming removed 0 bases at V and 5 bases at J, with 10 bases between. There are 14 residues in the CDR3. CDR3 region: CASSQEGVGYGYTF. The CDR3 bases are TGCGCCAGCAGCCAAGAAGGCGTGGGATATGGCTACACCTTC.

The table lists this clone with a few counts. This chain connects TRBV28 to TRBJ1-5; TRBD1 is a possible D gene (6 bases). The CDR3 sequence is 21 residues long. Germline loops: CDR1 MDHEN, CDR2 SYDVKM. Trimming removed 5 bases from V and 2 bases from J, with 31 bases in between. In DNA form, the CDR3 reads TGTGCCAGCAGTGCTACGATATTCCGGGACATCGGGGAGGTAGGCAATCAGCCCCAGCATTTT. Translation gives CASSATIFRDIGEVGNQPQHF.

V is TRBV6-5 and J is TRBJ1-2; no firm D call. V was clipped by 0 bases and J by 7 bases, with 9 bases between them. CDR1 MNHEY and CDR2 SVGAGI come from the germline V gene. CDR3 size: 13 residues. The CDR3 coding sequence is TGTGCCAGCAGTTACTCGAAGGACTTTGGCTACACCTTC. Translated: CASSYSKDFGYTF.

J is TRBJ2-4 and V is TRBV28; D unresolved. CDR1 and CDR2 (germline): MDHEN, SYDVKM. The CDR3 spans 13 residues. Trimming pared 3 bases from V and 7 bases from J, leaving 10 bases between. The CDR3 nucleotides are TGTGCCAGCAGTTTTCGGCAGATTAACATTCAGTACTTC. This encodes CASSFRQINIQYF.

The chain joins TRBV9 to TRBJ2-7; TRBD2 might be the D (5 bases). From germline, CDR1 is SGDLS and CDR2 YYNGEE. This CDR3 spans 11 amino acids. Between the trimmed V and J ends, which lost 4 bases and 7 bases, there was a span of 9 bases. The CDR3 DNA reads TGTGCCAGCAGCTCCCCGGGGGAGCAGTACTTC. Its protein product is CASSSPGEQYF.

V usage is TRBV19 and J usage is TRBJ2-1; 9 bases agree with TRBD2. The CDR3 runs 15 residues. After removal of 7 bases from V and 5 bases from J, the junction contained 9 bases not matched to a gene. Looked up from germline, CDR1 is LNHDA and CDR2 is SQIVND (reference sequence). CDR3: CASNGVAGANNEQFF. The CDR3 region has the DNA TGTGCCAGTAACGGGGTAGCGGGGGCTAACAATGAGCAGTTCTTC.

This clone was counted between two and nine times. The rearrangement links TRBV2 to TRBJ1-1; D is unresolved. Germline V gene sequence: CDR1 SNHLY, CDR2 FYNNEI. The V end lost 3 bases, the J end lost 2 bases, and 7 bases lay between the germline ends. The CDR3 covers 13 residues. As DNA, the CDR3 is TGTGCCAGCAGTGATGGGGAAAACACTGAAGCTTTCTTT. It yields the protein CASSDGENTEAFF.

CDR3: CASSPKRESYEQYF. The CDR3, as DNA: TGTGCCAGCAGCCCAAAGCGGGAGAGCTACGAGCAGTACTTC. The chain couples TRBV9 to TRBJ2-7, with 8 bases aligning to TRBD2. This CDR3 has 14 amino acids. The junction had 6 bases not matched to a gene; V was cut back by 4 bases and J by 3 bases. Per germline, CDR1 SGDLS and CDR2 YYNGEE.

This rearrangement joins TRBV7-6 to TRBJ1-3, with D possibly matching TRBD1 (6 bases). The CDR3 covers 17 residues. The ends were cut back, 5 bases at V and 0 bases at J, with 17 bases in the middle. From germline, CDR1 is SGHVS and CDR2 FNYEAQ. The CDR3 protein is CASSQSGQPYSGNTIYF. The DNA of the CDR3 is TGTGCCAGCAGCCAATCTGGACAGCCTTACTCTGGAAACACCATATATTTT.

The chain is built from TRBV6-1 and TRBJ1-1, with no clear D. Germline V gene lookup returns CDR1 MNHNS and CDR2 SASEGT. The V and J ends lost 5 bases and 4 bases respectively, with 8 bases between them. This CDR3 is 12 amino acids long. CDR3: CASSSGFTEAFF. Here the CDR3 DNA reads TGTGCCAGCAGTTCCGGGTTCACTGAAGCTTTCTTT.

This chain connects TRBV27 to TRBJ2-1; 8 bases align to TRBD1. This CDR3 spans 14 amino acids. J gave up 5 bases and V 6 bases, and 6 bases lay outside the gene matches. Germline values: CDR1 MNHEY, CDR2 SMNVEV (reference sequence). CDR3 sequence: CASRLTGDHNEQFF. CDR3 nucleotides: TGTGCCAGCAGACTGACAGGGGACCACAATGAGCAGTTCTTC.

The V and J genes are TRBV15 and TRBJ2-6; 8 nucleotides line up with TRBD1. Germline V gene sequence: CDR1 LNHNV, CDR2 YYDKDF (reference sequence). The length of the CDR3 is 23 residues. The trim removed 1 base at V and 0 bases at J, leaving 20 bases unmatched. CDR3 nucleotides: TGTGCCACCAGCAGAGTCCAGGGGGCGGGGAATCCTGCGGGCCACTCTGGGGCCAACGTCCTGACTTTC. Protein product: CATSRVQGAGNPAGHSGANVLTF.

J is TRBJ1-4 and V is TRBV4-3; D possibly corresponds to TRBD1 (6 bases). This CDR3 has 15 amino acids. Deletions cut 8 bases from V and 2 bases from J, with 15 bases between. Germline V gene lookup returns CDR1 LGHNA and CDR2 YSLEER. The CDR3 coding sequence is TGCGCCAGCGGCGGGGGCCTCGCCACTAATGAAAAACTGTTTTTT. This codes for CASGGGLATNEKLFF.

This chain uses TRBV19 with TRBJ2-1; 7 nucleotides line up with TRBD2. CDR1 LNHDA and CDR2 SQIVND come from the germline V gene (reference sequence). Trimming cost V 3 bases and J 5 bases; bases outside gene matches: 7. The CDR3 extends over 15 amino acids. CDR3: CASSIGRLAHNEQFF. The CDR3 DNA reads TGTGCCAGTAGTATTGGGAGACTAGCCCACAATGAGCAGTTCTTC.

The CDR3 region has the DNA TGTGCCAGCAGCCCCGTCCCTAGCGGGAGCTCCTACGAGCAGTACTTC. Its protein product is CASSPVPSGSSYEQYF. The rearrangement links TRBV9 to TRBJ2-7, with 10 bases identical to TRBD2. V shed 4 bases, J shed 0 bases, and the junction held 7 bases outside the gene matches. The CDR3 is 16 amino acids. The germline V gene encodes CDR1 SGDLS and CDR2 YYNGEE.

This sequence joins TRBV28 and TRBJ2-5, with D hard to call. The CDR3 is made up of 14 amino acids. Trimming pared 3 bases from V and 1 base from J, leaving 9 bases between. Germline V gene lookup returns CDR1 MDHEN and CDR2 SYDVKM. In nucleotides, the CDR3 is TGTGCCAGCAGTTTGGTTGCGACCCAAGAGACCCAGTACTTC. Its protein is CASSLVATQETQYF.

This sequence joins TRBV2 and TRBJ1-5; no reliable D call. CDR1 SNHLY and CDR2 FYNNEI come from the germline V gene. V was shortened by 3 bases and J by 3 bases, with 12 bases between the two germline ends. The CDR3 sequence is 15 residues long. The CDR3, as DNA: TGTGCCAGCAGTGACAGACCCTTGGCCAATCAGCCCCAGCATTTT. It codes for CASSDRPLANQPQHF. The complete variable domain, with remaining parts taken from reference TRBV2 and TRBJ1-5, reads EPEVTQTPSHQVTQMGQEVILRCVPISNHLYFYWYRQILGQKVEFLVSFYNNEISEKSEIFDDQFSVERPDGSNFTLKIRSTKLEDSAMYFCASSDRPLANQPQHFGDGTRLSIL.